These 6 T cell receptor beta chains were all obtained from the same sample, sequenced in a study of response to subunit inactivated influenza vaccine. TCRdb re-called the RT-PCR reads through MiXCR, storing one row per CDR3 protein. Found here are some 500,000 distinct CDR3 sequences, approximately 15% of them singletons; the top ten hold 2.5% to 3.5%. The specimen was CD4+ T cells sorted from PBMCs, collected about 24 months after vaccination. The receptors were sampled from a man between 50 and 75 years old who received an inactivated influenza vaccine.

Of note for this clonotype: This CDR3 fails to terminate in the conserved phenylalanine or tryptophan, so it likely reflects a read error. The gene calls are TRBV29-1 and TRBJ1-1; 11 bases agree with TRBD1. V was pared by 3 bases and J by 0 bases, with 3 bases of the junction left unmatched. This CDR3 has 15 amino acids. In germline, CDR1 is SQVTM, CDR2 ANQGSEA. The CDR3 coding sequence is TGCAGCGTTGAGAGGACAGGGGGCATGAACACTGAAGCTTTCATT. Protein: CSVERTGGMNTEAFI.

This rearrangement joins TRBV6-5 to TRBJ2-3; TRBD2 matches at 14 bases. Trimming took 2 bases from V and 0 from J; bases not matched to a gene: 4. The CDR3 sequence is 18 residues long. Germline assignment: CDR1 MNHEY and CDR2 SVGAGI. The chain's CDR3 is CASSYRLAGGSSTDTQYF. DNA of the CDR3: TGTGCCAGCAGTTACCGACTAGCGGGGGGGTCTAGCACAGATACGCAGTATTTT.

This clonotype appeared a few times. V and J are TRBV19 and TRBJ1-1; D not resolved. There are 14 residues in the CDR3. CDR1 and CDR2 from the germline V gene are LNHDA and SQIVND (reference sequence). The germline V and J ends were trimmed by 3 bases and 1 base, with 9 bases remaining between them. The CDR3 nucleotides are TGTGCCAGTAGTATGAGGGAACAGAACACTGAAGCTTTCTTT. Translated: CASSMREQNTEAFF.

This clonotype was counted between two and nine times. V and J are TRBV6-6 and TRBJ1-1; D unresolved. Trimming cost V 3 bases and J 0 bases, with 5 bases left between them. CDR1 is MNHNY, CDR2 SVGAGI, per germline (reference sequence). This CDR3 contains 13 residues. The CDR3 DNA follows: TGTGCCAGCAGTTATGTCGTGAACACTGAAGCTTTCTTT. Its translation is CASSYVVNTEAFF.

The chain joins TRBV11-2 to TRBJ2-3; a weak D match, TRBD2 (5 bases). The CDR3 spans 14 residues. Germline V gene lookup returns CDR1 SGHAT and CDR2 FQNNGV. The ends were cut back, 6 bases at V and 8 bases at J, with 18 bases in the middle. The CDR3 DNA reads as TGTGCCAGCAGTTCGACGGGGTTTTTCTCTACGCAGTATTTT. It yields the protein CASSSTGFFSTQYF.

This rearrangement joins TRBV20-1 to TRBJ2-1, with D possibly being TRBD2 (5 bases). CDR1 and CDR2 from the germline V gene are DFQATT and SNEGSKA (reference sequence). V shed 7 bases and J shed 3 bases, with 19 bases lying between them. This CDR3 spans 15 amino acids. CDR3 DNA sequence: TGCAGTGTGGGAAAAGCGGCAGGACGCTACAATGAGCAGTTCTTC. Translating it yields CSVGKAAGRYNEQFF.